Listed here are 22 T cell receptor beta chains from one sample, sequenced in a study of memory CD4+ T cells and cytomegalovirus serostatus. Clones were sequenced by immunoSEQ multiplex PCR, and TCRdb holds only the in-frame ones, with some missing. The sample yields tens of thousands of clones, 75% to 80% seen once. The sort gate was single viable CD3+CD4+CD8-CD45RO+ cells for memory CD4+ T cells. The sequenced sample consisted of memory CD4+ T cells from blood. The receptor source for this set is an adult in good health and CMV-seronegative.

This chain links TRBV5-1 with TRBJ1-1, with D uncertain. Germline V CDR1 and CDR2: SGHRS, YFSETQ. V lost 0 bases and J 0 bases, leaving 3 bases between the germline ends. This CDR3 spans 13 amino acids. The CDR3 loop reads CASSLGVNTEAFF. Written as DNA, the CDR3 is TGCGCCAGCAGCTTGGGGGTGAACACTGAAGCTTTCTTT.

The chain couples TRBV4-3 to TRBJ1-1; D uncertain. V shed 0 bases and J shed 4 bases, with 12 bases lying between them. Germline lookup yields CDR1 LGHNA and CDR2 YSLEER. The CDR3 sequence is 15 residues long. CDR3 amino acids: CASSQEGSWVTEAFF. CDR3 in DNA: TGCGCCAGCAGCCAAGAGGGCAGTTGGGTCACTGAAGCTTTCTTT.

This chain links TRBV7-8 with TRBJ1-1, with 7 nucleotides matching TRBD1. There are 13 residues in the CDR3. V gave up 2 bases and J gave up 6 bases; unmatched junction bases: 3. The germline gives CDR1 SGHVS, CDR2 FQNEAQ. CDR3 in amino acids: CASSLQGGAEAFF. CDR3 coding DNA: TGTGCCAGCAGCTTACAGGGGGGCGCTGAAGCTTTCTTT.

This sequence joins TRBV6-5 and TRBJ1-2; D possibly corresponds to TRBD1 (5 bases). Germline loops: CDR1 MNHEY, CDR2 SVGAGI. The V and J ends lost 6 bases and 5 bases respectively, with 16 bases between them. This CDR3 has 14 residues. In DNA, the CDR3 is TGTGCCAGCAGCACAGGCCACCTGGGATATGGCTACACCTTC. Translating gives CASSTGHLGYGYTF.

DNA for the CDR3: TGTGCCAGCAGTTTGGGCTCCATAAACACTGAAGCTTTCTTT. This gives the protein CASSLGSINTEAFF. This chain connects TRBV27 to TRBJ1-1, with D unclear. Germline V gene lookup returns CDR1 MNHEY and CDR2 SMNVEV (reference sequence). This CDR3 is 14 amino acids long. V shed 3 bases and J shed 2 bases, with 10 bases lying between them.

With respect to this clone: Germline and junction disagree at one end, which may indicate a read error. The gene calls are TRBV7-7 and TRBJ2-3, with 8 bases lining up with TRBD1. CDR3 length: 15 residues. The germline V gene encodes CDR1 SSHAT and CDR2 FNYEAQ (reference sequence). CDR3 nucleotide sequence: TGTGCTAGCAGCCCCAGGACAGGGTTAGCAGATACGCAGTATTTT. It codes for CASSPRTGLADTQYF.

The chain carries TRBV4-3 and TRBJ1-1; the D is unclear. CDR3 length: 16 residues. Trimming removed 0 bases from V and 1 base from J, with 12 bases in between. Germline assignment: CDR1 LGHNA and CDR2 YSLEER. CDR3 in DNA: TGCGCCAGCAGCCAAGATAAGGGCTACTCGAACACTGAAGCTTTCTTT. It specifies CASSQDKGYSNTEAFF.

The chain couples TRBV11-3 to TRBJ2-7, with TRBD1 as a possible D gene (6 bases). Looked up from germline, CDR1 is SGHNT and CDR2 is YENEEA. V lost 0 bases, J lost 4 bases, and 7 bases lay in between. This CDR3 spans 13 amino acids. This CDR3 reads CASSLEQGYEQYF. CDR3 coding DNA: TGTGCCAGCAGCTTAGAGCAGGGGTACGAGCAGTACTTC.

This clone is a singleton in its sample. V usage is TRBV18 and J usage is TRBJ2-3; TRBD2 is a possible D gene (5 bases). CDR3 length equals 15 residues. V was trimmed by 4 bases and J by 0 bases, leaving 11 bases between them. Germline V gene data show CDR1 as KGHSH and CDR2 as LQKENI. CDR3 bases: TGTGCCAGCTCACTCAGGACTCCTAGCACAGATACGCAGTATTTT. As protein: CASSLRTPSTDTQYF. Drawing the rest from reference TRBV18 and TRBJ2-3, the complete variable domain is NAGVMQNPRHLVRRRGQEARLRCSPMKGHSHVYWYRQLPEEGLKFMVYLQKENIIDESGMPKERFSAEFPKEGPSILRIQQVVRGDSAAYFCASSLRTPSTDTQYFGPGTRLTVL.

The rearrangement uses TRBV2 and TRBJ2-7; no clear D. CDR1 is SNHLY and CDR2 is FYNNEI in the germline V gene. CDR3 length: 14 residues. V lost 5 bases and J 7 bases, leaving 18 bases between the germline ends. CDR3 nucleotides: TGTGCCAGCAGTCCGCGACGGGCGGTTTGGGAGCAGTACTTC. It encodes CASSPRRAVWEQYF. The variable domain in full, completed from reference TRBV2 and TRBJ2-7, reads EPEVTQTPSHQVTQMGQEVILRCVPISNHLYFYWYRQILGQKVEFLVSFYNNEISEKSEIFDDQFSVERPDGSNFTLKIRSTKLEDSAMYFCASSPRRAVWEQYFGPGTRLTVT.

This chain joins TRBV21-1 and TRBJ1-1; the table's D gene call, TRBD1, was not cross checked with the DNA. TRBV21-1 is shown as a pseudogene. The CDR3 is 13 residues long. The CDR3 region is CASSPRHRGLAFF. CDR3 DNA sequence: TGTGCCAGCAGCCCTCGTCACAGGGGATTAGCTTTCTTT.

There are a few counts of this clone. Other DNA sequences from this sample encode an identical CDR3 as well. This chain uses TRBV6-5 with TRBJ1-2, with TRBD1 matching over 11 bases. Germline lookup yields CDR1 MNHEY and CDR2 SVGAGI. This CDR3 region has 16 residues. Trimming cost V 0 bases and J 4 bases; bases outside gene matches: 4. As DNA, the CDR3 is TGTGCCAGCAGTTACTCGAGGACAGGGGGCGGCTATGGCTACACCTTC. Translated: CASSYSRTGGGYGYTF.

The V gene is TRBV5-1, the J gene TRBJ2-3; TRBD2 matches 10 bases. The germline CDR1 and CDR2 sequences are SGHRS and YFSETQ. The CDR3 is 15 amino acids. J gave up 5 bases and V 4 bases, and 7 bases lay outside the gene matches. The CDR3 sequence: CASSPSGGSVDTQYF. Written as DNA, the CDR3 is TGCGCCAGCAGCCCTAGCGGGGGTTCGGTAGATACGCAGTATTTT.

The chain recombines TRBV5-1 with TRBJ2-3; 7 bases are shared with TRBD2. The CDR3 runs to 14 residues. Trimming cost V 5 bases and J 2 bases; bases outside gene matches: 5. Germline CDR1 is SGHRS and CDR2 is YFSETQ. CDR3 loop: CASRSAGLTDTQYF. The CDR3 DNA follows: TGCGCCAGCAGGTCAGCGGGGCTCACAGATACGCAGTATTTT.

The sample holds a few counts of this clone. The chain recombines TRBV4-1 with TRBJ1-1, with a tentative D call TRBD1 (5 bases). Trimming removed 5 bases from V and 0 bases from J, with 19 bases in between. This CDR3 contains 17 residues. The V gene's germline CDR1 is MGHRA and CDR2 YSYEKL. The CDR3 DNA is TGCGCCAGCAGCGGAAGGGGTGACAGACCGTTGAACACTGAAGCTTTCTTT. This encodes CASSGRGDRPLNTEAFF.

The chain combines TRBV7-6 with TRBJ2-1; 10 positions match TRBD2. Germline V CDR1 and CDR2: SGHVS, FNYEAQ. The CDR3 spans 15 residues. The J segment lost 5 bases and the V segment lost 4 bases, leaving 5 bases of the junction unmatched. This CDR3 reads CASSSGLAGDNEQFF. The CDR3 DNA is TGTGCCAGCAGCTCGGGGCTAGCGGGGGACAATGAGCAGTTCTTC. The whole variable domain, remainder taken from reference TRBV7-6 and TRBJ2-1, is GAGVSQSPRYKVTKRGQDVALRCDPISGHVSLYWYRQALGQGPEFLTYFNYEAQQDKSGLPNDRFSAERPEGSISTLTIQRTEQRDSAMYRCASSSGLAGDNEQFFGPGTRLTVL.

The chain has TRBV7-2 and TRBJ2-6; TRBD2 might be the D (6 bases). V was trimmed by 4 bases and J by 1 base, leaving 8 bases between them. Germline V gives CDR1 SGHTA, CDR2 FQGNSA. The CDR3 extends over 15 amino acids. CDR3 protein: CASSSGLSGANVLTF. The CDR3 DNA follows: TGTGCCAGCAGCTCCGGACTATCTGGGGCCAACGTCCTGACTTTC.

The chain is built from TRBV6-5 and TRBJ1-1; possible D gene TRBD1, 6 bases. CDR3 size: 13 residues. The V end was cut by 7 bases, the J end by 5 bases, with 14 bases between. The V gene's germline CDR1 is MNHEY and CDR2 SVGAGI. The CDR3 nucleotides are TGTGCCAGCACCAGGACAGATGTGACTGAAGCTTTCTTT. Residues: CASTRTDVTEAFF.

The rearrangement links TRBV7-9 to TRBJ2-2, with 9 bases aligning to TRBD2. J lost 6 bases, V lost 3 bases, and 5 bases had no gene match. Germline V CDR1 and CDR2: SEHNR, FQNEAQ (reference sequence). The CDR3 length is 15 residues. The CDR3 DNA is TGTGCCAGCAGCTTGGTGCGGGAGGGCTCCGGGGAGCTGTTTTTT. It translates to CASSLVREGSGELFF.

The chain has TRBV12-5 and TRBJ2-5; no reliable D call. The germline CDR1 and CDR2 sequences are LGHNT and FRNRAP. The germline V and J ends were trimmed by 0 bases and 2 bases, with 10 bases remaining between them. The length of the CDR3 is 15 residues. DNA of the CDR3: TGTGCTAGTGGTTTGGTAATAAGGTCGCAAGAGACCCAGTACTTC. Translating it yields CASGLVIRSQETQYF.

The chain couples TRBV5-8 to TRBJ2-7, with no clear D. Looked up from germline, CDR1 is SGHTS and CDR2 is YDEGEE. V lost 3 bases to trimming and J lost 2 bases, with 12 bases between them. The CDR3 loop spans 14 amino acids. DNA of the CDR3: TGTGCCAGCAGCTCAACGGGCCTCGCCTACGAGCAGTACTTC. It codes for CASSSTGLAYEQYF.

The chain combines TRBV15 with TRBJ1-1; weak D call: TRBD1 (6 bases). This CDR3 spans 13 amino acids. Trimming cost V 7 bases and J 9 bases, with 18 bases left between them. CDR1 is LNHNV, CDR2 YYDKDF, per germline (reference sequence). Here the CDR3 DNA reads TGTGCCACCAACCCTATGGGAACAGGGAAAGCTTTCTTT. This gives the protein CATNPMGTGKAFF.